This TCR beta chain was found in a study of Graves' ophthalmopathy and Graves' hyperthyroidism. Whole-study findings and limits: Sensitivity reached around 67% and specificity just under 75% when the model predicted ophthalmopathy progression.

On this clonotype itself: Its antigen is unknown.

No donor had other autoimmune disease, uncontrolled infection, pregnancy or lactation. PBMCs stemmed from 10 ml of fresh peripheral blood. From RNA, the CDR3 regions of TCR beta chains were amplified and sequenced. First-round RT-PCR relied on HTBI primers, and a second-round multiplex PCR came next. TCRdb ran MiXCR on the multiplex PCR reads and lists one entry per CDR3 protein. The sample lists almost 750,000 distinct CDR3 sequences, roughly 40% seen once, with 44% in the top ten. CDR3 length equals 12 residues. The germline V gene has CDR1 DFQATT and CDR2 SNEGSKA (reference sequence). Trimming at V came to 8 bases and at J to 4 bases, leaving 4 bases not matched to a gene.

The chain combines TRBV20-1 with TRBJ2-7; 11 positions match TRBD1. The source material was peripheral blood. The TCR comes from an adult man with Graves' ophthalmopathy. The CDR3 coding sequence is TGCAGTCCGGGACAGGGGGTTTACGAGCAGTACTTC. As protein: CSPGQGVYEQYF.